Presented here are 27 T cell receptor beta chains from one specimen sequenced in a study of blood T cell repertoires in COVID-19. The method was immunoSEQ multiplex PCR; TCRdb's version includes in-frame clones alone and lacks a portion of them. The sample has around 170,000 clones, about 86% seen once; the top ten hold 7% to 10%. The sample comprised peripheral blood. The receptors originated from a middle-aged man with active or convalescent COVID-19.

This clone has a single count. V usage is TRBV7-6 and J usage is TRBJ2-1; D remains ambiguous. V lost 5 bases and J lost 2, with 13 bases in between. Germline CDR1 reads SGHVS; CDR2 reads FNYEAQ. There are 15 residues in the CDR3. The DNA of the CDR3 is TGTGCCAGCAGCCCGAGGAACGCCCCCTACAATGAGCAGTTCTTC. Protein sequence: CASSPRNAPYNEQFF.

This chain joins TRBV18 and TRBJ1-1, with a possible D match to TRBD1 (5 bases). V was clipped by 3 bases and J by 0 bases, with 17 bases between them. This CDR3 region has 17 residues. Germline V CDR1 and CDR2: KGHSH, LQKENI. CDR3 coding DNA: TGTGCCAGCTCACCCCTCGGCTGGCAGGGATTGAACACTGAAGCTTTCTTT. As protein: CASSPLGWQGLNTEAFF.

The V call is TRBV19, the J call TRBJ1-1; D is ambiguous. Per germline, CDR1 LNHDA and CDR2 SQIVND (reference sequence). This CDR3 region has 14 residues. The V and J ends lost 7 bases and 5 bases respectively, with 17 bases between them. The CDR3 loop reads CASTAREGGTEAFF. CDR3 DNA sequence: TGTGCCAGTACCGCCCGGGAGGGAGGGACTGAAGCTTTCTTT.

The chain uses TRBV28 and TRBJ1-1; 7 bases agree with TRBD1. Losses at the gene ends were 3 bases for V and 1 base for J; bases not matched to a gene: 2. The CDR3 loop spans 14 amino acids. From germline, CDR1 is MDHEN and CDR2 SYDVKM. The CDR3 protein is CASSFWTGNTEAFF. Here the CDR3 DNA reads TGTGCCAGCAGTTTTTGGACAGGGAACACTGAAGCTTTCTTT.

This clone was seen only once. This chain links TRBV7-2 with TRBJ2-4, with TRBD2 as a possible D gene (6 bases). This CDR3 contains 15 residues. Germline V CDR1 and CDR2: SGHTA, FQGNSA. Trimming stripped 5 bases from V and 1 base from J, with 12 bases between. CDR3 coding DNA: TGTGCCAGCAGCCTATCCCGGGGGGCCAAAAACATTCAGTACTTC. Protein product: CASSLSRGAKNIQYF.

The chain couples TRBV28 to TRBJ2-7; the match to TRBD1 covers 7 bases. The V segment lost 2 bases and the J segment 1 base; nucleotides outside the gene matches: 2. Germline V gives CDR1 MDHEN, CDR2 SYDVKM. The CDR3 runs 14 residues. The CDR3 reads CASSLGTVSYEQYF. For the CDR3, the DNA is TGTGCCAGCAGTTTAGGGACAGTATCCTACGAGCAGTACTTC. The full variable domain, completed using reference TRBV28 and TRBJ2-7, is DVKVTQSSRYLVKRTGEKVFLECVQDMDHENMFWYRQDPGLGLRLIYFSYDVKMKEKGDIPEGYSVSREKKERFSLILESASTNQTSMYLCASSLGTVSYEQYFGPGTRLTVT.

V and J are TRBV5-6 and TRBJ1-5; possible D gene TRBD1, 5 bases. Germline CDR1 reads SGHDT; CDR2 reads YYEEEE. The length of the CDR3 is 13 residues. V lost 1 base and J lost 5, with 7 bases in between. CDR3: CASSLTQDQPQHF. The CDR3 DNA is TGTGCCAGCAGCTTGACACAGGATCAGCCCCAGCATTTT.

The V and J genes are TRBV5-4 and TRBJ2-3, with TRBD2 matching over 10 bases. The ends lost 4 bases at V and 6 bases at J; junction bases unmatched: 11. Germline CDR1 and CDR2: SGHNT and YYREEE (reference sequence). The CDR3 totals 16 residues. The CDR3 sequence: CASSPGLAYNIDTQYF. CDR3 in DNA: TGTGCCAGCAGCCCGGGACTAGCGTATAACATCGATACGCAGTATTTT.

The chain combines TRBV4-3 with TRBJ1-2; TRBD1 is a possible D gene (6 bases). V lost 1 base, J lost 8 bases, and 17 bases lay in between. Per germline, CDR1 LGHNA and CDR2 YSLEER. The CDR3 runs to 15 residues. CDR3 nucleotides: TGCGCCAGCAGCCAAGTCTCAACAGGGCAGAAGGGCTACACCTTC. Amino acid sequence: CASSQVSTGQKGYTF.

The chain joins TRBV5-5 to TRBJ1-5, with TRBD1 as a possible D gene (6 bases). CDR1 is SGHKS, CDR2 YYEKEE, per germline (reference sequence). The CDR3 loop spans 17 amino acids. The ends were cut back, 1 base at V and 4 bases at J, with 18 bases in the middle. The CDR3 DNA reads as TGTGCCAGCAGCTTGTATGGGGGCGCGGTGTCTAATCAGCCCCAGCATTTT. This encodes CASSLYGGAVSNQPQHF.

The V and J genes are TRBV5-5 and TRBJ2-5; 9 bases are a match to TRBD2. This CDR3 spans 15 amino acids. Looked up from germline, CDR1 is SGHKS and CDR2 is YYEKEE (reference sequence). V lost 4 bases and J lost 5; bases outside the gene matches: 9. CDR3 sequence (DNA): TGTGCCAGCAGCCTAATAGCGGGAGAGTTGGAGACCCAGTACTTC. Amino acid sequence: CASSLIAGELETQYF.

The chain links TRBV5-1 to TRBJ2-7; a possible D gene is TRBD1 (7 bases). Trimming took 7 bases from V and 2 from J, leaving 19 bases between them. Per the germline V gene, CDR1 is SGHRS and CDR2 is YFSETQ. This CDR3 is built from 15 residues. This CDR3 reads CASSFGGTAAYEQYF. CDR3 nucleotide sequence: TGCGCCAGCTCCTTTGGCGGGACAGCCGCCTACGAGCAGTACTTC. The whole variable domain, remainder taken from reference TRBV5-1 and TRBJ2-7, is KAGVTQTPRYLIKTRGQQVTLSCSPISGHRSVSWYQQTPGQGLQFLFEYFSETQRNKGNFPGRFSGRQFSNSRSEMNVSTLELGDSALYLCASSFGGTAAYEQYFGPGTRLTVT.

The chain carries TRBV5-1 and TRBJ2-7, with D possibly being TRBD2 (5 bases). V shed 4 bases and J shed 0 bases, with 17 bases lying between them. CDR3 length equals 16 residues. Looked up from germline, CDR1 is SGHRS and CDR2 is YFSETQ. Here the CDR3 reads CASSTRGATSSYEQYF. In nucleotides, the CDR3 is TGCGCCAGCAGCACCCGGGGTGCTACTAGCTCCTACGAGCAGTACTTC.

J is TRBJ2-2 and V is TRBV4-3; possible D gene TRBD2, 7 bases. This CDR3 is 16 amino acids long. Looked up from germline, CDR1 is LGHNA and CDR2 is YSLEER. The V gene lost 5 bases and the J gene lost 0 bases, with 13 bases spanning the gap. The CDR3 DNA is TGCGCCAGCAGCTTAAGGGGGGGGCCGAACACCGGGGAGCTGTTTTTT. Residues: CASSLRGGPNTGELFF.

The CDR3 region is CASSEFGRRIGDHNEQFF. As DNA, the CDR3 is TGCGCCAGCAGTGAGTTCGGCCGGCGGATAGGTGACCACAATGAGCAGTTCTTC. The chain couples TRBV10-1 to TRBJ2-1; no reliable D call. This CDR3 region has 18 residues. Germline values: CDR1 WNHNN, CDR2 SYGVQD (reference sequence). Trimming cost V 1 base and J 5 bases, with 21 bases left between them.

The chain combines TRBV5-1 with TRBJ2-7, with D perhaps TRBD2 (6 bases). The CDR3 totals 15 residues. Trimming shortened V by 0 bases and J by 2 bases, and 12 bases separated the two germline ends. CDR1 and CDR2 from the germline V gene are SGHRS and YFSETQ. CDR3 in amino acids: CASSLVASATYEQYF. The CDR3 DNA follows: TGCGCCAGCAGCTTGGTCGCTAGCGCGACCTACGAGCAGTACTTC.

The J gene is TRBJ1-4, the V gene TRBV2; a weak D match, TRBD1 (6 bases). Trimming stripped 3 bases from V and 8 bases from J, with 13 bases between. Germline CDR1 is SNHLY and CDR2 is FYNNEI. The CDR3 runs to 14 residues. CDR3 DNA: TGTGCCAGCAGTGACTTAACAGGGACCGAAAAACTGTTTTTT. Its protein product is CASSDLTGTEKLFF.

This sequence joins TRBV4-3 and TRBJ1-4, with D uncertain. Trimming removed 1 base at V and 0 bases at J, with 9 bases between. Per germline, CDR1 LGHNA and CDR2 YSLEER. The length of the CDR3 is 16 residues. CDR3 loop: CASSQVGTATNEKLFF. CDR3 DNA sequence: TGCGCCAGCAGCCAAGTGGGTACAGCAACTAATGAAAAACTGTTTTTT.

This chain joins TRBV7-2 and TRBJ1-6; the match to TRBD1 covers 7 bases. Trimming took 5 bases from V and 4 from J; bases not matched to a gene: 5. The CDR3 spans 15 residues. Germline V gives CDR1 SGHTA, CDR2 FQGNSA. The CDR3 is CASSPGTAYNSPLHF. Written as DNA, the CDR3 is TGTGCCAGCAGCCCGGGGACAGCTTATAATTCACCCCTCCACTTT.

V usage is TRBV6-6 and J usage is TRBJ2-1, with 7 bases lining up with TRBD1. This CDR3 has 13 amino acids. The V and J ends lost 10 bases and 7 bases, in that order; junction bases with no gene match: 10. The germline gives CDR1 MNHNY, CDR2 SVGAGI (reference sequence). In DNA form, the CDR3 reads TGTGCCATATGCAGACAGGGTGGAAATGAGCAGTTCTTC. It specifies CAICRQGGNEQFF.

The rearrangement links TRBV4-1 to TRBJ1-3, with 10 bases aligning to TRBD1. Germline CDR1 is MGHRA and CDR2 is YSYEKL. CDR3 length: 20 amino acids. Germline trimming cut 1 base from V and 4 bases from J; bases unmatched to any gene: 16. This chain's CDR3 is CASSQVLRQGATRKGNTIYF. CDR3 nucleotide sequence: TGCGCCAGCAGCCAAGTTTTACGACAGGGGGCCACTCGAAAGGGAAACACCATATATTTT.

The chain uses TRBV6-5 and TRBJ2-1; 9 bases fit TRBD1. This CDR3 spans 16 amino acids. Germline V gene lookup returns CDR1 MNHEY and CDR2 SVGAGI. With V trimmed by 0 bases and J by 6 bases, 6 bases remained unmatched. CDR3 DNA sequence: TGTGCCAGCAGTTACTCGGGACAGGGAGGGCCCAATGAGCAGTTCTTC. It yields the protein CASSYSGQGGPNEQFF.

This clone showed up just a few times. The chain uses TRBV5-1 and TRBJ2-3, with D possibly matching TRBD2 (6 bases). Trimming took 5 bases from V and 3 from J, leaving 19 bases between them. CDR1 SGHRS and CDR2 YFSETQ come from the germline V gene. There are 16 residues in the CDR3. The CDR3 DNA reads TGCGCCAGCAGACCCTCCGGGACGGGAGCGACAGATACGCAGTATTTT. This translates into CASRPSGTGATDTQYF.

This clone has just one count. V and J are TRBV2 and TRBJ2-7; 7 bases agree with TRBD1. This CDR3 has 13 residues. Germline lookup yields CDR1 SNHLY and CDR2 FYNNEI. V was clipped by 5 bases and J by 4 bases; unmatched bases: 5. This CDR3 is CASSRDRDYEQYF. The CDR3, as DNA: TGTGCCAGCAGTCGAGACAGGGATTACGAGCAGTACTTC.

V gene TRBV5-4 combines with J gene TRBJ1-4; no definite D call. This CDR3 comprises 15 residues. Trimming left V 4 bases short and J 0 bases short, with 10 bases between. Germline CDR1 reads SGHNT; CDR2 reads YYREEE (reference sequence). This chain's CDR3 is CASSLWLSTNEKLFF. In DNA form, the CDR3 reads TGTGCCAGCAGCCTCTGGCTTTCAACTAATGAAAAACTGTTTTTT.

The chain has TRBV11-1 and TRBJ1-2; D is undetermined. In germline, CDR1 is SGHAT, CDR2 FQDESV (reference sequence). The length of the CDR3 is 13 residues. V was pared by 3 bases and J by 8 bases, with 13 bases between. CDR3 DNA sequence: TGTGCCAGCAGCTTGGTGGACGGCGGGGGCTACACCTTC. Amino acid sequence: CASSLVDGGGYTF.

The sample holds many counts of this clone. The chain joins TRBV28 to TRBJ1-3; 7 bases are a match to TRBD1. The V gene's germline CDR1 is MDHEN and CDR2 SYDVKM. V lost 4 bases and J lost 0; bases outside the gene matches: 9. This CDR3 is 17 amino acids long. The CDR3, as DNA: TGTGCCAGCAGTTACCGGACAGGCTTTGGCTCTGGAAACACCATATATTTT. Amino acid sequence: CASSYRTGFGSGNTIYF.